The next 17 T cell receptor beta chains were all read from a single sample in a study of T-cell reconstitution after alpha-beta-depleted transplantation in children. This sample's TCRbeta library carried unique molecular identifier barcodes. MiXCR was run by TCRdb on the PCR reads, yielding one entry per CDR3 protein. Here the sample spans about 370,000 distinct CDR3 sequences, roughly 20% being singletons. The source was PBMCs from the stem cell graft donor, collected from the stem cell graft. The receptors stem from a human donor who donated a stem cell graft to a child with acute myeloid leukemia.

The V and J genes are TRBV12-3 or TRBV12-4 and TRBJ2-7, with 9 nucleotides matching TRBD2. The CDR3 has 17 residues. The J segment lost 1 base and the V segment lost 5 bases, leaving 12 bases of the junction unmatched. CDR3 loop: CASSQRAGGPFSYEQYF. CDR3 sequence (DNA): TGTGCCAGCAGTCAAAGGGCGGGAGGGCCGTTTTCCTACGAGCAGTACTTC.

This clonotype was observed at least ten times. The chain links TRBV20-1 to TRBJ2-1; D could derive from TRBD1 or TRBD2 (5 bases each). V was shortened by 7 bases and J by 2 bases, with 12 bases between the two germline ends. Germline assignment: CDR1 DFQATT and CDR2 SNEGSKA (reference sequence). The CDR3 length is 13 residues. CDR3 sequence: CSVGTGTYNEQFF. The DNA of the CDR3 is TGCAGTGTAGGGACGGGGACCTACAATGAGCAGTTCTTC.

A few counts support this clonotype. This rearrangement joins TRBV3-1 to TRBJ1-1, with 9 bases identical to TRBD1. The V gene's germline CDR1 is LGHDT and CDR2 YNNKEL (reference sequence). CDR3 length: 18 amino acids. V lost 2 bases and J lost 0; bases outside the gene matches: 10. CDR3 coding DNA: TGTGCCAGCAGCCAAATTTTCGGGACAGGGCCGATGAACACTGAAGCTTTCTTT. It specifies CASSQIFGTGPMNTEAFF.

This chain uses TRBV12-3 or TRBV12-4 with TRBJ2-7, with a possible D match to TRBD1 (6 bases). Trimming left V 5 bases short and J 0 bases short, with 11 bases between. This CDR3 has 14 amino acids. The CDR3 DNA follows: TGTGCCAGCAGTAAAGGACAGAGCTCCTACGAGCAGTACTTC. Encoded protein: CASSKGQSSYEQYF.

At least ten counts were recorded for this clonotype. This chain links TRBV6-4 with TRBJ1-2, with a possible D match to TRBD1 (5 bases). Germline loops: CDR1 MRHNA, CDR2 SNTAGT. Trimming stripped 5 bases from V and 5 bases from J, with 15 bases between. This CDR3 region has 14 residues. The CDR3 sequence is CASSPEAGSYGYTF. DNA for the CDR3: TGTGCCAGCAGTCCTGAGGCAGGGTCATATGGCTACACCTTC.

The J gene is TRBJ2-7, the V gene TRBV28, with 7 nucleotides matching TRBD2. The V gene's germline CDR1 is MDHEN and CDR2 SYDVKM. The CDR3 is 15 residues long. The V and J ends lost 5 bases and 3 bases, in that order; junction bases with no gene match: 10. Written as DNA, the CDR3 is TGTGCCAGCAGTCCTGTCTCGGGAGGAGTCTACGAGCAGTACTTC. Translated: CASSPVSGGVYEQYF. The whole variable domain, remainder taken from reference TRBV28 and TRBJ2-7, is DVKVTQSSRYLVKRTGEKVFLECVQDMDHENMFWYRQDPGLGLRLIYFSYDVKMKEKGDIPEGYSVSREKKERFSLILESASTNQTSMYLCASSPVSGGVYEQYFGPGTRLTVT.

This clonotype was seen more than once but under ten times. This chain connects TRBV29-1 to TRBJ2-7; 9 nucleotides match TRBD2. The CDR3 is 14 amino acids. CDR1 and CDR2 (germline): SQVTM, ANQGSEA. V lost 6 bases, J lost 6 bases, and 12 bases stayed unmatched. In DNA, the CDR3 is TGCAGCGTAGCGACTAGCGGACCCCATGGCGAGCAGTACTTC. It translates to CSVATSGPHGEQYF.

This clonotype was found a few times. This sequence joins TRBV7-8 and TRBJ2-1; 10 nucleotides align to TRBD1. The trim removed 4 bases at V and 4 bases at J, leaving 4 bases unmatched. CDR1 SGHVS and CDR2 FQNEAQ come from the germline V gene. CDR3 length: 15 residues. CDR3: CASSSRTGGYNEQFF. The CDR3 coding sequence is TGTGCCAGCAGCTCCAGGACAGGGGGGTACAATGAGCAGTTCTTC. Complete variable domain (other parts from reference TRBV7-8 and TRBJ2-1): GAGVSQSPRYKVAKRGQDVALRCDPISGHVSLFWYQQALGQGPEFLTYFQNEAQLDKSGLPSDRFFAERPEGSVSTLKIQRTQQEDSAVYLCASSSRTGGYNEQFFGPGTRLTVL.

This clonotype was counted at least ten times. The chain is built from TRBV29-1 and TRBJ1-1, with 8 positions matching TRBD1. Germline trimming cut 6 bases from V and 10 bases from J; bases unmatched to any gene: 4. Germline CDR1 and CDR2: SQVTM and ANQGSEA. The length of the CDR3 is 10 residues. CDR3 region: CSVLTGGAFF. CDR3 in DNA: TGCAGCGTGCTAACAGGGGGAGCTTTCTTT. The whole variable domain, filled in from reference TRBV29-1 and TRBJ1-1, reads SAVISQKPSRDICQRGTSLTIQCQVDSQVTMMFWYRQQPGQSLTLIATANQGSEATYESGFVIDKFPISRPNLTFSTLTVSNMSPEDSSIYLCSVLTGGAFFGQGTRLTVV.

Only one count was recorded for this clonotype. This chain connects TRBV5-1 to TRBJ1-6, with D tentatively TRBD1 (5 bases). There are 14 residues in the CDR3. Per the germline V gene, CDR1 is SGHRS and CDR2 is YFSETQ. Trimming stripped 3 bases from V and 9 bases from J, with 13 bases between. DNA for the CDR3: TGCGCCAGCAGCTCTGAGGGGCTGGGTTCACCCCTCCACTTT. This sequence encodes CASSSEGLGSPLHF.

The chain has TRBV5-6 and TRBJ1-2, with D possibly being TRBD1 (5 bases). V lost 0 bases and J 4 bases, leaving 10 bases between the germline ends. CDR1 and CDR2 (germline): SGHDT, YYEEEE. This CDR3 spans 14 amino acids. CDR3 sequence: CASSLEGRVYGYTF. The DNA for the CDR3 is TGTGCCAGCAGCTTGGAGGGCAGGGTCTATGGCTACACCTTC.

The chain couples TRBV12-3 or TRBV12-4 to TRBJ2-7, with 13 bases aligning to TRBD2. The CDR3 runs 20 residues. V shed 6 bases, J shed 2 bases, and the junction held 19 bases outside the gene matches. The CDR3 spells CASRWEGRTSGRMRTYEQYF. The CDR3 DNA sequence: TGTGCCAGCAGGTGGGAGGGCAGGACTAGCGGGAGAATGAGGACCTACGAGCAGTACTTC.

This chain links TRBV25-1 with TRBJ2-1; D remains ambiguous. Germline-derived CDR1 and CDR2 are MGHDK and SYGVNS. The length of the CDR3 is 12 residues. Between the trimmed V and J ends, which lost 1 base and 8 bases, there was a span of 6 bases. CDR3 bases: TGTGCCAGCAGTGAATCCTCTGATGAGCAGTTCTTC. Protein product: CASSESSDEQFF. The full variable domain, with the rest looked up from reference TRBV25-1 and TRBJ2-1, is EADIYQTPRYLVIGTGKKITLECSQTMGHDKMYWYQQDPGMELHLIHYSYGVNSTEKGDLSSESTVSRIRTEHFPLTLESARPSHTSQYLCASSESSDEQFFGPGTRLTVL.

This clonotype was recorded many times. The chain couples TRBV27 to TRBJ2-7, with unresolved D. Germline CDR1 reads MNHEY; CDR2 reads SMNVEV (reference sequence). Trimming took 11 bases from V and 5 from J, leaving 10 bases between them. The CDR3 consists of 10 residues. This CDR3 reads CAAGSHEQYF. Here the CDR3 DNA reads TGTGCCGCCGGGTCCCACGAGCAGTACTTC.

This chain links TRBV28 with TRBJ1-5; the D gene is possibly TRBD1 (6 bases). Germline loops: CDR1 MDHEN, CDR2 SYDVKM. Between the trimmed V and J ends, which lost 10 bases and 3 bases, there was a span of 16 bases. This CDR3 contains 14 residues. DNA of the CDR3: TGTGCCACCATGTGGGGGGCCGACAATCAGCCCCAGCATTTT. Its translation: CATMWGADNQPQHF. Based on the CDR3 plus reference TRBV28 and TRBJ1-5, the full variable domain is DVKVTQSSRYLVKRTGEKVFLECVQDMDHENMFWYRQDPGLGLRLIYFSYDVKMKEKGDIPEGYSVSREKKERFSLILESASTNQTSMYLCATMWGADNQPQHFGDGTRLSIL.

The V gene is TRBV21-1, the J gene TRBJ2-5; TRBD2 is the table's D call, not checked against the DNA. TRBV21-1 is described as a pseudogene. The CDR3 length is 14 residues. The CDR3: CALKWGLLAETQYF. The DNA for the CDR3 is TGTGCCCTAAAGTGGGGACTCTTAGCGGAGACCCAGTACTTC.

On this clonotype: The junction does not match germline at one end; this may be a read error. This rearrangement joins TRBV10-3 to TRBJ2-1, with 8 bases matching TRBD2. The CDR3 extends over 17 amino acids. Germline V gene data show CDR1 as ENHRY and CDR2 as SYGVKD. CDR3 amino acids: CAISEGSGGPTYNEQLF. In DNA, the CDR3 is TGTGCCATCAGTGAAGGAAGCGGGGGCCCCACCTACAATGAGCAGCTCTTC.